These T cell receptor beta chains were read from a single sample in a study of beta chain features in type 1 diabetes. The repertoire was sequenced with immunoSEQ multiplex PCR; TCRdb's copy has only in-frame clones and lacks some. The sample gives hundreds of thousands of clones, about 10% of which show up once; over 0.04% is in the top ten. Input material: naive CD4+ T cells from blood. The receptors originated from a woman under 30 in good health. Each CDR3 is given with its conserved first and last residue. D genes are given only for firm matches. Only some rows state a clone size, as once, few, many or a class for expanded clones.

clone size,D gene,V gene,J gene,CDR3 DNA,CDR3 protein
few,TRBD1,TRBV7-2,TRBJ2-1,TGTGCCACGAACAGGGGCTGGAATGAGCAGTTCTTC,CATNRGWNEQFF
-,-,TRBV29-1,TRBJ1-5,TGCAGCGCCATGTACGACGGCGAGGGGCCCCAGCATTTT,CSAMYDGEGPQHF
few,-,TRBV7-9,TRBJ2-5,TGTGCCAGCAGCTTTCTGAGAGAAGAGACCCAGTACTTC,CASSFLREETQYF
few,TRBD2,TRBV7-6,TRBJ2-1,TGTGCCAGCAGCTCGTCGACTAGCGGGAGGTACAATGAGCAGTTCTTC,CASSSSTSGRYNEQFF
few,-,TRBV7-2,TRBJ2-1,TGTGCCAGCAGCTTACAGATGAGCTCCTACAATGAGCAGTTCTTC,CASSLQMSSYNEQFF
few,-,TRBV4-1,TRBJ2-5,TGCGCCAGCAGCCAAGTTTTTGGTGGTGGCTTTGGGCAAGAGACCCAGTACTTC,CASSQVFGGGFGQETQYF
-,-,TRBV7-2,TRBJ2-1,TGTGCCAGCAGCTTAGTACTAGAGCAGTTCTTC,CASSLVLEQFF
few,TRBD2,TRBV5-1,TRBJ2-1,TGCGCCAGCAGCTTGTTAATAGCGGGAGGAAACTATGAGCAGTTCTTC,CASSLLIAGGNYEQFF
few,-,TRBV2,TRBJ1-2,TGTGCCAGCAGTGGCGGAGAATATGGCTACACCTTC,CASSGGEYGYTF
few,-,TRBV13,TRBJ2-1,TGTGCCAGCAGCCGACTTGATGGGGCCTACAATGAGCAGTTCTTC,CASSRLDGAYNEQFF
few,-,TRBV9,TRBJ2-7,TGTGCCAGCAGCGTAGGCGTGGCGCGCGAGCAGTACTTC,CASSVGVAREQYF
-,-,TRBV7-2,TRBJ2-5,TGTGCCAGCAGCCTCGTCCGGGAGACCCAGTACTTC,CASSLVRETQYF
-,-,TRBV4-1,TRBJ1-1,TGCGCCAGCAGCCAAGGACGGGGACCGAACACTGAAGCTTTCTTT,CASSQGRGPNTEAFF
-,TRBD2,TRBV5-4,TRBJ2-5,TGTGCCAGCAGCTTATTAGCGGGAATACAAGAGACCCAGTACTTC,CASSLLAGIQETQYF
few,-,TRBV7-2,TRBJ2-1,TGTGCCAGCAGCGTTTCTCGGGAGCAGTTCTTC,CASSVSREQFF
-,-,TRBV2,TRBJ1-1,TGTGCCAGCAGTGACCAGGGCGTAATGAACACTGAAGCTTTCTTT,CASSDQGVMNTEAFF
many,-,TRBV10-3,TRBJ2-1,TGTGCCACCTTGGGGCCCTCCTACAATGAGCAGTTCTTC,CATLGPSYNEQFF
few,-,TRBV2,TRBJ2-5,TGTGCCAGCAGTGAACTGCTAGCAGAGACCCAGTACTTC,CASSELLAETQYF
-,TRBD2,TRBV27,TRBJ2-3,TGTGCCAGCAGCCGTAGCGGGGGGCGAAGCACAGATACGCAGTATTTT,CASSRSGGRSTDTQYF
few,TRBD2,TRBV7-2,TRBJ2-1,TGTGCCAGCAGCCTGCGTAGCGGGTCCTACAATGAGCAGTTCTTC,CASSLRSGSYNEQFF
-,TRBD2,TRBV2,TRBJ2-4,TGTGCCAGCAGTGAGACGTCGGGACTAGCGAACATTCAGTACTTC,CASSETSGLANIQYF
-,-,TRBV9,TRBJ2-3,TGTGCCAGCAGCCCTTACAGACCAGGACAGAGGGATACGCAGTATTTT,CASSPYRPGQRDTQYF
few,-,TRBV19,TRBJ2-2,TGTGCCAGTAGTATAGATCGACCGGCCGGGGAGCTGTTTTTT,CASSIDRPAGELFF
few,-,TRBV14,TRBJ2-2,TGTGCCAGCAGCCGTGGATGGGGGACGAACACCGGGGAGCTGTTTTTT,CASSRGWGTNTGELFF
few,-,TRBV29-1,TRBJ2-3,TGCAGCGTTGGTCCAGATACGCAGTATTTT,CSVGPDTQYF
few,TRBD2,TRBV12-5,TRBJ2-1,TGTGCTAGTGGCCGTGGGACTAGTGGGAATGAGCAGTTCTTC,CASGRGTSGNEQFF
-,TRBD1,TRBV7-2,TRBJ2-1,TGTGCCAGCAGTGCTCCCCGGGACAGGATAAGGAATGAGCAGTTCTTC,CASSAPRDRIRNEQFF
-,TRBD1,TRBV7-2,TRBJ2-5,TGTGCCAGCAGATCCTCAGGGGGACAGACCCAGTACTTC,CASRSSGGQTQYF
-,-,TRBV5-1,TRBJ2-3,TGCGCCAGCAGCTTGGCCAGAGTGAGCACAGATACGCAGTATTTT,CASSLARVSTDTQYF
few,-,TRBV7-9,TRBJ2-3,TGTGCCAGCAGCTTTACTAGTAGGGCCGATACGCAGTATTTT,CASSFTSRADTQYF
few,-,TRBV5-1,TRBJ2-6,TGCGCCAGCAGCGACCCAGGGGTCGGGGCCAACGTCCTGACTTTC,CASSDPGVGANVLTF
-,-,TRBV25-1,TRBJ1-2,TGTGCCAGCAGTGAATATTTGACTGGGGAAGGCTACACCTTC,CASSEYLTGEGYTF
-,-,TRBV2,TRBJ1-6,TGTGCCAGCAGTGAAGTCGGAAATTCACCCCTCCACTTT,CASSEVGNSPLHF
-,-,TRBV10-3,TRBJ2-5,TGTGCCACAAGTTGGGACATTGCATTGGAGACCCAGTACTTC,CATSWDIALETQYF
many,-,TRBV21-1,TRBJ2-1,TGTGCCAGCAGCCCGGACAGCCACAATGAGCAGTTCTTC,CASSPDSHNEQFF
few,-,TRBV7-2,TRBJ2-5,TGTGCCAGCAGCGCCAGGCGTGGTCCCCAAGAGACCCAGTACTTC,CASSARRGPQETQYF
-,-,TRBV15,TRBJ2-1,TGTGCCACCAGCAGAGATCTCCGGTCCAATGAGCAGTTCTTC,CATSRDLRSNEQFF
-,-,TRBV10-3,TRBJ2-5,TGTGCCATCAGTGCGGGAGAGGGAGAGACCCAGTACTTC,CAISAGEGETQYF
few,TRBD2,TRBV28,TRBJ2-3,TGTGCCAGCAGTTTATTCAGCGGGGAGGGCGCGGATACGCAGTATTTT,CASSLFSGEGADTQYF
-,TRBD1,TRBV6-6,TRBJ1-1,TGTGCCAGCAGTCTGGACAGGGGTACTGAAGCTTTCTTT,CASSLDRGTEAFF
-,-,TRBV6-6,TRBJ2-1,TGTGCCAGCAGTCCCTGGGTTGAGCAGTTCTTC,CASSPWVEQFF
-,TRBD1,TRBV29-1,TRBJ1-2,TGCAGCGTCAGGGACAGGGGGTATGGCTACACCTTC,CSVRDRGYGYTF
few,-,TRBV11-3,TRBJ2-3,TGTGCCAGCAGCTTAGACCCAGCGTACGGCACAGATACGCAGTATTTT,CASSLDPAYGTDTQYF
-,-,TRBV30,TRBJ1-3,TGTGCCTGGTCCTCCCTGATGGCTGGAAACACCATATATTTT,CAWSSLMAGNTIYF
-,-,TRBV29-1,TRBJ1-4,TGCAGCGTTGAACAGGACAGCGGGGAAAAACTGTTTTTT,CSVEQDSGEKLFF
few,-,TRBV7-2,TRBJ2-2,TGTGCCAGCAGCGCCGGTCGTGGATCGAACACCGGGGAGCTGTTTTTT,CASSAGRGSNTGELFF
-,-,TRBV7-2,TRBJ2-1,TGTGCCAGCAGCTTAGGGAGAAACAATGAGCAGTTCTTC,CASSLGRNNEQFF
few,-,TRBV27,TRBJ2-4,TGTGCCAGCAGTTCCCCCCTACGGGAAGGAGCCAAAAACATTCAGTACTTC,CASSSPLREGAKNIQYF
few,-,TRBV4-2,TRBJ2-2,TGTGCCAGCAGCCAACGGACTACCCGGACCGAAGTCGGGGAGCTGTTTTTT,CASSQRTTRTEVGELFF
few,-,TRBV10-3,TRBJ2-1,TGTGCAAGTGGTACCTACAATGAGCAGTTCTTC,CASGTYNEQFF
-,TRBD1,TRBV7-9,TRBJ1-2,TGTGCCAGCAGCCTACCCCGGAGGGGACAGGGTGTTGCTGGCTACACCTTC,CASSLPRRGQGVAGYTF
-,-,TRBV7-2,TRBJ2-3,TGTGCCAGCAGCCGCCGGGGGGCCACAGATACGCAGTATTTT,CASSRRGATDTQYF
-,-,TRBV28,TRBJ2-2,TGTGCCAGCAGCCGGATCCCCGGGGAGCTGTTTTTT,CASSRIPGELFF
few,-,TRBV7-2,TRBJ2-3,TGTGCCAGCAGCTTCAGTGCACATACGCAGTATTTT,CASSFSAHTQYF
few,-,TRBV6-5,TRBJ1-6,TGTGCCAGCGGTTCCCGGAGAGCACCCCTCCACTTT,CASGSRRAPLHF
-,-,TRBV15,TRBJ1-5,TGTGCCACCAGCAGAGGAATCAGGGAAAGCAATCAGCCCCAGCATTTT,CATSRGIRESNQPQHF
-,-,TRBV7-9,TRBJ2-7,TGTGCCAGCAGCTTAGGGGGCGGATACCCCTACGAGCAGTACTTC,CASSLGGGYPYEQYF